What follows are 15 T cell receptor beta chains derived from one specimen sequenced in a study of T cells in localized non-small cell lung cancer. Profiling relied on immunoSEQ multiplex PCR, and the TCRdb table lists in-frame clones only, not all of them. The sample lists 30,000 to 40,000 clones; approximately 84% were seen once. The sequencing here drew on peripheral blood, taken before any cancer treatment. Receptors were obtained from a man between 40 and 69 years old with stage I lung adenocarcinoma.

The chain employs TRBV10-3 and TRBJ2-1; TRBD2 agrees at 8 bases. The V segment lost 7 bases and the J segment 0 bases; nucleotides outside the gene matches: 8. The CDR3 loop spans 16 amino acids. CDR1 is ENHRY and CDR2 is SYGVKD in the germline V gene. The CDR3 DNA follows: TGTGCCATCACCCGACTAGCGCCCGACTCCTACAATGAGCAGTTCTTC. Amino acid sequence: CAITRLAPDSYNEQFF.

CDR3 region: CASSPGDRGFEKLFF. CDR3 sequence (DNA): TGTGCCAGCAGTCCTGGAGACAGGGGTTTTGAAAAACTGTTTTTT. The chain employs TRBV28 and TRBJ1-4; TRBD1 matches at 8 bases. This CDR3 is built from 15 residues. The germline V gene has CDR1 MDHEN and CDR2 SYDVKM. J was trimmed by 7 bases and V by 5 bases; bases with no gene match: 9.

The chain has TRBV4-1 and TRBJ2-1; 10 bases match TRBD2. The germline V gene has CDR1 MGHRA and CDR2 YSYEKL. V shed 1 base, J shed 7 bases, and the junction held 4 bases outside the gene matches. The CDR3 consists of 15 residues. The CDR3 loop reads CASSQAGTSVNEQFF. The CDR3 nucleotides read TGCGCCAGCAGCCAAGCTGGGACTAGCGTTAATGAGCAGTTCTTC.

The V and J genes are TRBV27 and TRBJ2-5; 7 bases fit TRBD2. This CDR3 contains 15 residues. J gave up 1 base and V 6 bases, and 8 bases lay outside the gene matches. The germline gives CDR1 MNHEY, CDR2 SMNVEV (reference sequence). The CDR3 region is CASRGGLVGQETQYF. The CDR3 nucleotides are TGTGCCAGCAGGGGTGGACTAGTGGGCCAAGAGACCCAGTACTTC.

The gene calls are TRBV6-4 and TRBJ2-3; D is undetermined. The V and J ends lost 6 bases and 6 bases respectively, with 16 bases between them. The CDR3 covers 14 residues. Germline CDR1 is MRHNA and CDR2 is SNTAGT. The CDR3 DNA is TGTGCCAGCAGCGCTAATCCCGATCCGGATACGCAGTATTTT. Residues: CASSANPDPDTQYF.

This CDR3 reads CASSLASGRLGTQYF. In DNA, the CDR3 is TGTGCCAGCAGCTTAGCTAGCGGGAGATTGGGTACGCAGTATTTT. The chain is built from TRBV7-6 and TRBJ2-3; 9 nucleotides match TRBD2. The CDR3 has 15 residues. V lost 0 bases, J lost 8 bases, and 6 bases stayed unmatched. CDR1 and CDR2 from the germline V gene are SGHVS and FNYEAQ.

The chain couples TRBV2 to TRBJ2-1; D unclear. V was pared by 6 bases and J by 9 bases, with 12 bases between. The length of the CDR3 is 12 residues. The germline V gene encodes CDR1 SNHLY and CDR2 FYNNEI. CDR3 in DNA: TGTGCCAGCAGCGCGGATGGCCCTGAGCAGTTCTTC. Its protein product is CASSADGPEQFF.

This rearrangement joins TRBV13 to TRBJ2-1; D possibly corresponds to TRBD1 (5 bases). V shed 4 bases and J shed 9 bases, with 25 bases lying between them. The CDR3 consists of 17 residues. Germline CDR1 is PRHDT and CDR2 is FYEKMQ (reference sequence). The CDR3 sequence is CASSSSSAGIWVVEQFF. The DNA of the CDR3 is TGTGCCAGCAGCTCATCATCCGCAGGGATTTGGGTCGTTGAGCAGTTCTTC.

This clone was seen a single time. V gene TRBV5-1 combines with J gene TRBJ2-2; 11 bases agree with TRBD2. CDR1 is SGHRS and CDR2 is YFSETQ in the germline V gene. Losses at the gene ends were 0 bases for V and 6 bases for J; bases not matched to a gene: 4. The CDR3 sequence is 16 residues long. DNA for the CDR3: TGCGCCAGCAGCTTGGTGACTAGCGGGACGTCCGGGGAGCTGTTTTTT. It codes for CASSLVTSGTSGELFF.

This clone has only a few counts. This chain links TRBV2 with TRBJ1-4; D not resolved. Trimming took 2 bases from V and 7 from J, leaving 11 bases between them. The CDR3 covers 14 residues. Germline V lookup: CDR1 SNHLY, CDR2 FYNNEI. The CDR3 DNA reads TGTGCCAGCAGTGAATATAGGGTGCCTGAAAAACTGTTTTTT. Amino acid sequence: CASSEYRVPEKLFF.

V is TRBV9 and J is TRBJ1-2; 8 bases are a match to TRBD1. Germline loops: CDR1 SGDLS, CDR2 YYNGEE. The CDR3 runs to 13 residues. J was trimmed by 8 bases and V by 4 bases; bases with no gene match: 7. The CDR3 spells CASSPGQGRGYTF. The CDR3 bases are TGTGCCAGCAGCCCCGGACAGGGACGGGGCTACACCTTC.

This sequence joins TRBV4-3 and TRBJ1-1; D is uncertain. CDR1 and CDR2 (germline): LGHNA, YSLEER. The CDR3 is 15 amino acids. The V end lost 0 bases, the J end lost 0 bases, and 8 bases lay between the germline ends. The CDR3, as DNA: TGCGCCAGCAGCCAAGATTCAACCATGAACACTGAAGCTTTCTTT. Protein: CASSQDSTMNTEAFF.

The CDR3 reads CASSLDPSMNTEAFF. The CDR3 bases are TGTGCCAGCAGCTTAGACCCCTCCATGAACACTGAAGCTTTCTTT. J is TRBJ1-1 and V is TRBV11-2; D gene ambiguous. V dropped 0 bases and J dropped 0 bases, with 8 bases sitting between them. The CDR3 length is 15 residues. Germline loops: CDR1 SGHAT, CDR2 FQNNGV.

The table lists this clone with a count of one. The CDR3, as DNA: TGCGCCAGCAGCTTGGAGGGTTCCTACAATGAGCAGTTCTTC. It is translated as CASSLEGSYNEQFF. The chain combines TRBV5-1 with TRBJ2-1; D is ambiguous. V shed 0 bases and J shed 1 base, with 5 bases lying between them. From germline, CDR1 is SGHRS and CDR2 YFSETQ. This CDR3 is built from 14 residues.

The chain couples TRBV7-9 to TRBJ1-1, with TRBD1 as a possible D gene (5 bases). Trimming pared 1 base from V and 0 bases from J, leaving 12 bases between. This CDR3 comprises 16 residues. Germline V lookup: CDR1 SEHNR, CDR2 FQNEAQ (reference sequence). For the CDR3, the DNA is TGTGCCAGCAGCTTAGGGCAGGGTAGTTTGAACACTGAAGCTTTCTTT. Encoded protein: CASSLGQGSLNTEAFF.